Below are 27 T cell receptor beta chains sequenced from a single sample in a study of blood T cell repertoires in COVID-19 (dated by TCRdb to the early 2020s). The receptor library was made with the immunoSEQ multiplex PCR assay. TCRdb obtained this table from immuneACCESS and retained in-frame rearrangements with V and J assigned. These tables miss some clones; where compared with another copy, unresolved V genes account for less than half of the shortfall, and the remainder is unexplained. Recorded for this sample are some 180,000 clones; 85% to 90% of them occurred a single time. Roughly 7.7% of the sample is taken by the ten largest. Sequencing used peripheral blood. The receptors originated from a woman in her fifties or sixties with acute or convalescent COVID-19.

This chain joins TRBV5-1 and TRBJ2-2, with D unresolved. V gave up 7 bases and J gave up 4 bases, with 5 bases separating them. CDR1 is SGHRS and CDR2 is YFSETQ in the germline V gene. The CDR3 is made up of 11 amino acids. CDR3 residues: CASGLTGELFF. The CDR3 DNA reads TGCGCCAGCGGGCTCACCGGGGAGCTGTTTTTT.

The chain carries TRBV7-2 and TRBJ2-5; D possibly corresponds to TRBD2 (7 bases). The length of the CDR3 is 14 residues. Trimming stripped 0 bases from V and 4 bases from J, with 9 bases between. CDR1 is SGHTA, CDR2 FQGNSA, per germline. CDR3: CASSLAGGAETQYF. The DNA of the CDR3 is TGTGCCAGCAGCTTAGCGGGGGGGGCAGAGACCCAGTACTTC.

This sequence joins TRBV7-9 and TRBJ2-5, with D possibly TRBD2 on 5 matching bases. Trimming took 5 bases from V and 5 from J, leaving 12 bases between them. The CDR3 consists of 13 residues. Looked up from germline, CDR1 is SEHNR and CDR2 is FQNEAQ (reference sequence). In DNA form, the CDR3 reads TGTGCCAGCAGCCCCGGACTGAGGGAGACCCAGTACTTC. Amino acid sequence: CASSPGLRETQYF.

This CDR3 reads CASSPNPTQETQYF. DNA for the CDR3: TGTGCCAGCAGCCCAAATCCTACCCAAGAGACCCAGTACTTC. The genes are TRBV11-2 and TRBJ2-5; D ambiguous. This CDR3 comprises 14 residues. Germline V gene lookup returns CDR1 SGHAT and CDR2 FQNNGV. V was trimmed by 5 bases and J by 1 base, leaving 11 bases between them.

The chain employs TRBV10-3 and TRBJ1-1; 11 bases fit TRBD1. From germline, CDR1 is ENHRY and CDR2 SYGVKD. After removal of 0 bases from V and 1 base from J, the junction contained 1 base not matched to a gene. The CDR3 runs to 16 residues. The CDR3 DNA sequence: TGTGCCATCAGTGAGTCCGGGACAGGGGGGAACACTGAAGCTTTCTTT. Translation: CAISESGTGGNTEAFF.

This chain connects TRBV6-5 to TRBJ1-4; D is unresolved. The germline CDR1 and CDR2 sequences are MNHEY and SVGAGI. The CDR3 loop spans 10 amino acids. The V gene lost 6 bases and the J gene lost 8 bases, with 4 bases spanning the gap. CDR3 DNA: TGTGCCAGCAGGAGAGAAAAACTGTTTTTT. Its translation is CASRREKLFF.

J is TRBJ2-1 and V is TRBV11-2, with 12 positions matching TRBD2. CDR3 length: 15 amino acids. J gave up 5 bases and V 5 bases, and 4 bases lay outside the gene matches. Germline V CDR1 and CDR2: SGHAT, FQNNGV. The CDR3 region is CASSIGLAGNNEQFF. In DNA, the CDR3 is TGTGCCAGCAGCATCGGACTAGCGGGAAACAATGAGCAGTTCTTC.

There are a few counts of this clone. The chain employs TRBV20-1 and TRBJ1-1, with D possibly TRBD1 on 5 matching bases. Germline CDR1 reads DFQATT; CDR2 reads SNEGSKA (reference sequence). This CDR3 comprises 14 residues. Trimming pared 3 bases from V and 7 bases from J, leaving 18 bases between. CDR3 residues: CSASAGPPDIEAFF. The CDR3 nucleotides are TGCAGTGCTAGTGCCGGGCCTCCGGACATTGAAGCTTTCTTT.

The chain combines TRBV28 with TRBJ1-3; D gene unclear. Per germline, CDR1 MDHEN and CDR2 SYDVKM. The CDR3 sequence is 17 residues long. Trimming cost V 4 bases and J 0 bases, with 16 bases left between them. CDR3 region: CASSSTTVGSSGNTIYF. The CDR3 DNA reads as TGTGCCAGCAGTTCCACGACTGTGGGGAGCTCTGGAAACACCATATATTTT.

The genes are TRBV12-3 or TRBV12-4 and TRBJ1-2, with D perhaps TRBD1 (5 bases). Trimming cost V 7 bases and J 7 bases, with 16 bases left between them. The CDR3 has 13 residues. The CDR3 coding sequence is TGTGCCAGCACCCTCGGCCAGGGTCGTGGCTACACCTTC. Residues: CASTLGQGRGYTF.

This clone appeared once. V usage is TRBV30 and J usage is TRBJ2-2, with 10 bases identical to TRBD2. The ends lost 0 bases at V and 4 bases at J; junction bases unmatched: 2. Looked up from germline, CDR1 is GTSNPN and CDR2 is SVGIG (reference sequence). This CDR3 has 15 amino acids. CDR3 amino acids: CAWSVLAGITGELFF. CDR3 in DNA: TGTGCCTGGAGTGTACTAGCGGGGATCACCGGGGAGCTGTTTTTT.

This chain links TRBV9 with TRBJ2-3; D may be TRBD2 (6 bases). Germline CDR1 is SGDLS and CDR2 is YYNGEE. Trimming removed 7 bases from V and 0 bases from J, with 15 bases in between. The CDR3 contains 15 residues. The CDR3 sequence is CASADSGSSTDTQYF. The CDR3 DNA is TGTGCCAGCGCCGATAGCGGCTCGAGCACAGATACGCAGTATTTT.

The genes are TRBV19 and TRBJ2-5; 11 bases are shared with TRBD2. The CDR3 sequence is 15 residues long. V lost 3 bases to trimming and J lost 4 bases; unmatched junction nucleotides: 4. CDR1 is LNHDA, CDR2 SQIVND, per germline (reference sequence). This CDR3 is CASSITGLAGETQYF. The CDR3 DNA reads as TGTGCCAGTAGTATCACAGGACTAGCGGGAGAGACCCAGTACTTC. Together with reference TRBV19 and TRBJ2-5, the CDR3 gives the full variable domain: DGGITQSPKYLFRKEGQNVTLSCEQNLNHDAMYWYRQDPGQGLRLIYYSQIVNDFQKGDIAEGYSVSREKKESFPLTVTSAQKNPTAFYLCASSITGLAGETQYFGPGTRLLVL.

This chain links TRBV6-1 with TRBJ2-7; weak D call: TRBD1 (5 bases). This CDR3 region has 13 residues. The germline V gene encodes CDR1 MNHNS and CDR2 SASEGT. The V gene lost 2 bases and the J gene lost 6 bases, with 11 bases spanning the gap. CDR3 nucleotide sequence: TGTGCCAGCAGTGAACAGGGTTATGGCGAGCAGTACGTC. The encoded protein is CASSEQGYGEQYV.

The V call is TRBV5-1, the J call TRBJ2-1, with 9 bases aligning to TRBD2. The CDR3 sequence is 15 residues long. Per the germline V gene, CDR1 is SGHRS and CDR2 is YFSETQ. Trimming at V came to 4 bases and at J to 2 bases, leaving 4 bases not matched to a gene. The CDR3 sequence is CASSRLADPYNEQFF. DNA of the CDR3: TGCGCCAGCAGCCGACTAGCGGATCCCTACAATGAGCAGTTCTTC.

This clone was found once. The CDR3 is CASSPGPQETQYF. DNA for the CDR3: TGTGCCAGCAGCCCAGGCCCACAAGAGACCCAGTACTTC. This chain uses TRBV27 with TRBJ2-5; D uncertain. Trimming stripped 6 bases from V and 2 bases from J, with 10 bases between. The CDR3 runs 13 residues. CDR1 is MNHEY and CDR2 is SMNVEV in the germline V gene (reference sequence).

As to this clone: Other DNA sequences in this sample translate to the same CDR3. CDR3 residues: CASSTTGATEAFF. In nucleotides, the CDR3 is TGTGCCAGCAGCACGACAGGGGCCACTGAAGCTTTCTTT. This rearrangement joins TRBV6-5 to TRBJ1-1; 8 bases match TRBD1. The V segment lost 6 bases and the J segment 4 bases; nucleotides outside the gene matches: 4. This CDR3 spans 13 amino acids. The germline CDR1 and CDR2 sequences are MNHEY and SVGAGI.

J is TRBJ2-1 and V is TRBV28, with D possibly matching TRBD1 (6 bases). This CDR3 comprises 14 residues. Trimming removed 5 bases at V and 3 bases at J, with 11 bases between. Per the germline V gene, CDR1 is MDHEN and CDR2 is SYDVKM. The CDR3 region has the DNA TGTGCCAGCAGTAAGGGACAACGCTACAATGAGCAGTTCTTC. Protein product: CASSKGQRYNEQFF.

The V gene is TRBV5-8, the J gene TRBJ2-1; TRBD2 matches at 10 bases. Per germline, CDR1 SGHTS and CDR2 YDEGEE. J lost 12 bases, V lost 3 bases, and 12 bases had no gene match. CDR3 length: 15 amino acids. The CDR3 nucleotides read TGTGCCAGCAGCTACCTACTAGCGGGATCCGTCGGGCAGTTCTTC. Residues: CASSYLLAGSVGQFF.

This chain links TRBV7-2 with TRBJ1-5; unclear D gene. This CDR3 is built from 17 residues. V lost 6 bases and J 2 bases, leaving 20 bases between the germline ends. The germline V gene has CDR1 SGHTA and CDR2 FQGNSA. The CDR3 sequence is CASRSYRGNGGNQPQHF. The CDR3 bases are TGTGCCAGCAGGTCCTACCGGGGTAATGGTGGCAATCAGCCCCAGCATTTT.

The chain combines TRBV10-2 with TRBJ1-1; D ambiguous. Germline V gene data show CDR1 as WSHSY and CDR2 as SAAADI. The CDR3 runs 12 residues. The V and J ends lost 6 bases and 5 bases respectively, with 10 bases between them. The CDR3 is CASRKGGTEAFF. DNA for the CDR3: TGCGCCAGCAGAAAAGGAGGGACTGAAGCTTTCTTT.

This chain connects TRBV19 to TRBJ2-1, with D maybe TRBD2 (7 bases). Germline V gene lookup returns CDR1 LNHDA and CDR2 SQIVND (reference sequence). V dropped 0 bases and J dropped 4 bases, with 19 bases sitting between them. This CDR3 spans 18 amino acids. CDR3 nucleotides: TGTGCCAGTAGTATAGATGTCGGGGAGGGGGTTTTGTACAATGAGCAGTTCTTC. Its protein product is CASSIDVGEGVLYNEQFF.

This clone was picked up a small number of times. CDR3 coding DNA: TGTGCCAGCAGCAGGGACAGGGAGAATGAAAAACTGTTTTTT. This sequence encodes CASSRDRENEKLFF. The chain uses TRBV2 and TRBJ1-4; 9 bases are a match to TRBD1. V dropped 6 bases and J dropped 5; count of bases not matched to a gene: 4. The germline V gene encodes CDR1 SNHLY and CDR2 FYNNEI. CDR3 length: 14 amino acids.

This clone was detected only once. The chain links TRBV6-2 or TRBV6-3 to TRBJ1-1; no clear D gene. V was trimmed by 4 bases and J by 1 base, leaving 10 bases between them. Germline CDR1 and CDR2: MNHEY and SVGEGT. CDR3 length: 14 residues. The CDR3 bases are TGTGCCAGCAGTTTCGACGACTGGAACACTGAAGCTTTCTTT. Protein sequence: CASSFDDWNTEAFF.

This clone appeared a few times. V usage is TRBV5-8 and J usage is TRBJ1-3; no definite D call. Germline CDR1 reads SGHTS; CDR2 reads YDEGEE. Deletions cut 5 bases from V and 7 bases from J, with 16 bases between. The CDR3 runs to 14 residues. The CDR3 here is CASSLWAPGNTIYF. In DNA, the CDR3 is TGTGCCAGCAGTCTATGGGCCCCAGGCAACACCATATATTTT.

This chain joins TRBV28 and TRBJ1-6, with TRBD1 as a possible D gene (6 bases). The CDR3 contains 14 residues. Germline lookup yields CDR1 MDHEN and CDR2 SYDVKM. V was pared by 4 bases and J by 5 bases, with 9 bases between. The CDR3 DNA sequence: TGTGCCAGCAGTTGGGGACAAGATAATTCACCCCTCCACTTT. Protein product: CASSWGQDNSPLHF.

The chain recombines TRBV19 with TRBJ2-6, with D tentatively TRBD1 (6 bases). Germline V CDR1 and CDR2: LNHDA, SQIVND (reference sequence). V was cut by 9 bases and J by 3 bases, with 18 bases left in between. This CDR3 is 16 amino acids long. CDR3 DNA: TGTGCCAGCTGCCTCGTACAGGGTCGTGGGGCCAACGTCCTGACTTTC. Translated: CASCLVQGRGANVLTF.